The count of the clone carrying this T cell receptor (beta chain) is one. What it binds is unknown. A read error is likely, as this CDR3 ends without the conserved phenylalanine or tryptophan. The template was RNA from unsorted bulk tissue. These data are taken from a study of tumor and adjacent non-tumor tissue in lung cancer. Study details: Each sample yielded approximately 4.2 million productive TCRbeta reads on average. Broader study findings: Tumor tissue had significantly higher TCR diversity than normal lung.

In germline, CDR1 is MGHRA, CDR2 YSYEKL. CDR3 length: 15 amino acids. V was clipped by 4 bases and J by 9 bases, with 22 bases between them. The library came from three nested PCR rounds adapted from ARM-PCR protocols. In TCRdb, the multiplex PCR reads were re-called with MiXCR into one record per CDR3 protein. The sample holds roughly 200,000 distinct CDR3 sequences; less than 80% are singletons and the top ten take 25%. The receptor was derived from a man aged 55 to 70 with non-small cell lung cancer. The chain carries TRBV4-1 and TRBJ2-7; TRBD2 might be the D (5 bases). Sequencing used lung tumor tissue. CDR3: CASSPSPGSTHGQYS. DNA for the CDR3: TGCGCCAGCAGCCCGTCCCCGGGGTCTACTCACGGGCAGTACTCC.